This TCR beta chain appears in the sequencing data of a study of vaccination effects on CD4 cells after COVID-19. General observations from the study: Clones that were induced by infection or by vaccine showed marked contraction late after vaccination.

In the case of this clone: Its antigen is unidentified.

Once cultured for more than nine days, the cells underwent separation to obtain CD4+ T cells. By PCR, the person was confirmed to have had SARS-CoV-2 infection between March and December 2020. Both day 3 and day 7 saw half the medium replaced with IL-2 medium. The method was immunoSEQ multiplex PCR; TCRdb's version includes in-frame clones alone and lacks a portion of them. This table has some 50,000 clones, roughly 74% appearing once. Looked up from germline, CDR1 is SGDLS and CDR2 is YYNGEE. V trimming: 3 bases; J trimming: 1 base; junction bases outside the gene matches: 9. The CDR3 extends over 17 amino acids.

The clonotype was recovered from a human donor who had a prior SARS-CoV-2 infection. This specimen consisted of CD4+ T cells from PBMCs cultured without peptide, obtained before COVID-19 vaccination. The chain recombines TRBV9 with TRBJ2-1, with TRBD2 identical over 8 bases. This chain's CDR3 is CASSARGGQGSYNEQFF. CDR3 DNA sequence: TGTGCCAGCAGCGCTCGGGGGGGGCAGGGATCCTACAATGAGCAGTTCTTC. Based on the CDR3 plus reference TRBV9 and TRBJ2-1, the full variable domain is DSGVTQTPKHLITATGQRVTLRCSPRSGDLSVYWYQQSLDQGLQFLIQYYNGEERAKGNILERFSAQQFPDLHSELNLSSLELGDSALYFCASSARGGQGSYNEQFFGPGTRLTVL.